Below, 26 T cell receptor beta chains from the same sample are listed, as sequenced in a study of control samples from healthy donors and cancer patients. Profiled with immunoSEQ multiplex PCR; TCRdb holds only in-frame clones, not every one. The sample includes approximately 89,000 clones, over 75% of them seen just once. Sequencing was done on a sample of blood. These TCRs come from a woman between 35 and 50 years old in good health.

This clone was seen a few times. The J gene is TRBJ1-1, the V gene TRBV5-1; D perhaps matches TRBD1 (6 bases). Trimming removed 4 bases from V and 3 bases from J, with 13 bases in between. There are 14 residues in the CDR3. The germline gives CDR1 SGHRS, CDR2 YFSETQ. The CDR3 bases are TGCGCCAGCAGCCCGAGGACAGTGGACACTGAAGCTTTCTTT. It encodes CASSPRTVDTEAFF.

The CDR3 loop reads CASSPPQGDEQYF. The CDR3 coding sequence is TGTGCCAGCAGCCCACCACAGGGGGACGAGCAGTACTTC. The J gene is TRBJ2-7, the V gene TRBV11-3; 8 bases are shared with TRBD1. Trimming at V came to 5 bases and at J to 5 bases, leaving 5 bases not matched to a gene. The CDR3 is 13 amino acids. Germline V gene sequence: CDR1 SGHNT, CDR2 YENEEA.

The rearrangement links TRBV20-1 to TRBJ1-1, with 7 bases identical to TRBD1. V shed 3 bases, J shed 5 bases, and the junction held 6 bases outside the gene matches. The CDR3 covers 13 residues. Germline CDR1 reads DFQATT; CDR2 reads SNEGSKA (reference sequence). The DNA for the CDR3 is TGCAGTGCTAGTGTCCCAGGGGGGACTGAAGCTTTCTTT. Translating it yields CSASVPGGTEAFF.

The chain combines TRBV11-3 with TRBJ1-4; TRBD1 aligns across 8 bases. Germline CDR1 SGHNT, CDR2 YENEEA. The CDR3 loop spans 15 amino acids. V was clipped by 5 bases and J by 2 bases; unmatched bases: 4. CDR3 amino acids: CASSPRTGTNEKLFF. The CDR3 region has the DNA TGTGCCAGCAGCCCGCGGACAGGGACTAATGAAAAACTGTTTTTT.

This chain uses TRBV5-4 with TRBJ1-2, with 8 bases identical to TRBD1. Germline V lookup: CDR1 SGHNT, CDR2 YYREEE (reference sequence). With V trimmed by 4 bases and J by 7 bases, 6 bases remained unmatched. This CDR3 has 13 amino acids. As DNA, the CDR3 is TGTGCCAGCAGCGCACAGGGGGTCGGTGGCTACACCTTC. Translating it yields CASSAQGVGGYTF.

In its sample, this clone is medium-sized. The V gene is TRBV5-5, the J gene TRBJ1-2; 7 positions agree with TRBD1. The CDR3 has 16 residues. Germline assignment: CDR1 SGHKS and CDR2 YYEKEE (reference sequence). V lost 1 base to trimming and J lost 0 bases; unmatched junction nucleotides: 6. The CDR3 sequence is CASSLIPDRANYGYTF. The CDR3 nucleotides read TGTGCCAGCAGCTTGATCCCTGACAGGGCTAACTATGGCTACACCTTC. The full variable domain, with the rest looked up from reference TRBV5-5 and TRBJ1-2, is DAGVTQSPTHLIKTRGQQVTLRCSPISGHKSVSWYQQVLGQGPQFIFQYYEKEERGRGNFPDRFSARQFPNYSSELNVNALLLGDSALYLCASSLIPDRANYGYTFGSGTRLTVV.

This chain connects TRBV2 to TRBJ1-4; D is possibly TRBD1 (5 bases). The CDR3 runs to 15 residues. Trimming stripped 5 bases from V and 0 bases from J, with 10 bases between. Germline loops: CDR1 SNHLY, CDR2 FYNNEI. CDR3 DNA sequence: TGTGCCAGCAGTCCCACAGGTTCAACTAATGAAAAACTGTTTTTT. This sequence encodes CASSPTGSTNEKLFF.

The gene calls are TRBV6-5 and TRBJ1-6, with 8 bases aligning to TRBD1. Unmatched junction bases numbered 2, after V lost 4 bases and J lost 3 bases. Looked up from germline, CDR1 is MNHEY and CDR2 is SVGAGI. CDR3 length equals 15 residues. CDR3: CASSWGQDYNSPLHF. The CDR3 nucleotides read TGTGCCAGCAGTTGGGGACAGGACTATAATTCACCCCTCCACTTT.

The chain carries TRBV7-2 and TRBJ2-7; TRBD1 agrees at 7 bases. Germline V gene data show CDR1 as SGHTA and CDR2 as FQGNSA. This CDR3 has 15 residues. J lost 4 bases, V lost 3 bases, and 9 bases had no gene match. This CDR3 reads CASSLGTVRQYEQYF. CDR3 DNA: TGTGCCAGCAGCTTGGGGACAGTACGTCAATACGAGCAGTACTTC.

This clone came up once. The chain employs TRBV2 and TRBJ2-7, with 10 bases identical to TRBD2. V shed 3 bases and J 2 bases; nucleotides not matched to a gene: 7. Germline-derived CDR1 and CDR2 are SNHLY and FYNNEI. The CDR3 sequence is 16 residues long. The CDR3 bases are TGTGCCAGCAGTGAGTTCTGGACTAGCGGACCCTACGAGCAGTACTTC. It encodes CASSEFWTSGPYEQYF.

The gene calls are TRBV5-4 and TRBJ2-1; D uncertain. V lost 0 bases, J lost 8 bases, and 18 bases lay in between. The CDR3 length is 16 residues. Germline V CDR1 and CDR2: SGHNT, YYREEE (reference sequence). The CDR3 bases are TGTGCCAGCAGCTTGGTTATATTAGCCGGAGTCCATGAGCAGTTCTTC. It encodes CASSLVILAGVHEQFF.

The gene calls are TRBV11-3 and TRBJ2-7; D may be TRBD1 (6 bases). Looked up from germline, CDR1 is SGHNT and CDR2 is YENEEA. The CDR3 length is 14 residues. Trimming stripped 0 bases from V and 5 bases from J, with 11 bases between. Here the CDR3 DNA reads TGTGCCAGCAGCTTAGACAGGGGCGCGGACGAGCAGTACTTC. This encodes CASSLDRGADEQYF.

This clone turned up a few times. The chain couples TRBV30 to TRBJ1-5; possible D gene TRBD1, 6 bases. There are 15 residues in the CDR3. Germline lookup yields CDR1 GTSNPN and CDR2 SVGIG (reference sequence). V gave up 3 bases and J gave up 2 bases, with 14 bases separating them. The CDR3 nucleotides read TGTGCCTGGAGACAGGGTGGGTCGCGCAATCAGCCCCAGCATTTT. The encoded protein is CAWRQGGSRNQPQHF.

Of note for this clone: Different DNA sequences within this sample yield the same CDR3. The genes are TRBV27 and TRBJ1-5, with D possibly TRBD1 on 6 matching bases. Per the germline V gene, CDR1 is MNHEY and CDR2 is SMNVEV (reference sequence). This CDR3 has 15 amino acids. Trimming removed 5 bases from V and 5 bases from J, with 16 bases in between. The CDR3 DNA sequence: TGTGCCAGCAGTCTACAGGGTGGGCGCGATCAGCCCCAGCATTTT. Its translation: CASSLQGGRDQPQHF.

The chain couples TRBV30 to TRBJ2-7; 7 bases match TRBD2. Looked up from germline, CDR1 is GTSNPN and CDR2 is SVGIG (reference sequence). The CDR3 is made up of 13 amino acids. V was clipped by 1 base and J by 11 bases; unmatched bases: 11. CDR3 DNA: TGTGCCTGGAGTGGTCAGGCTAGCGGAGCGAAGTACTTC. This codes for CAWSGQASGAKYF.

The chain combines TRBV12-3 or TRBV12-4 with TRBJ1-2, with D hard to call. V lost 2 bases and J lost 5, with 6 bases in between. The CDR3 totals 12 residues. The CDR3 nucleotides read TGTGCCAGCAGTTTAACCCCGTATGGCTACACCTTC. Its translation is CASSLTPYGYTF.

The gene calls are TRBV6-2 or TRBV6-3 and TRBJ2-3; 10 bases match TRBD2. J was trimmed by 10 bases and V by 0 bases; bases with no gene match: 4. The germline V gene encodes CDR1 MNHEY and CDR2 SVGEGT. The CDR3 length is 14 residues. The CDR3 nucleotides are TGTGCCAGCAGTTACTCCTCCGGGACTAGCGCGCAGTATTTT. Translating it yields CASSYSSGTSAQYF.

This chain joins TRBV7-2 and TRBJ2-1; TRBD1 is a possible D gene (6 bases). V gave up 5 bases and J gave up 7 bases, with 15 bases separating them. Germline-derived CDR1 and CDR2 are SGHTA and FQGNSA. This CDR3 is 14 amino acids long. The CDR3 coding sequence is TGTGCCAGCAGCCCAAGGTGGGGGCTAAATGAGCAGTTCTTC. As protein: CASSPRWGLNEQFF. Complete variable domain (other parts from reference TRBV7-2 and TRBJ2-1): GAGVSQSPSNKVTEKGKDVELRCDPISGHTALYWYRQSLGQGLEFLIYFQGNSAPDKSGLPSDRFSAERTGGSVSTLTIQRTQQEDSAVYLCASSPRWGLNEQFFGPGTRLTVL.

This chain links TRBV7-2 with TRBJ2-7; D might be TRBD1 or TRBD2, each matching 5 bases. The ends were cut back, 1 base at V and 2 bases at J, with 9 bases in the middle. This CDR3 region has 14 residues. In germline, CDR1 is SGHTA, CDR2 FQGNSA. The CDR3 spells CASSLDGTPYEQYF. In nucleotides, the CDR3 is TGTGCCAGCAGCTTAGATGGGACCCCCTACGAGCAGTACTTC.

This clone has just one count. The J gene is TRBJ1-1, the V gene TRBV5-1; 7 bases align to TRBD1. V was pared by 2 bases and J by 0 bases, with 10 bases of the junction left unmatched. The CDR3 is made up of 17 amino acids. Germline V gene data show CDR1 as SGHRS and CDR2 as YFSETQ. The CDR3 nucleotides are TGCGCCAGCAGCTTTAAAAGACAGGGCACTATGAACACTGAAGCTTTCTTT. This translates into CASSFKRQGTMNTEAFF.

The chain links TRBV6-2 or TRBV6-3 to TRBJ2-2, with TRBD2 matching 14 bases. V shed 5 bases and J 5 bases; nucleotides not matched to a gene: 4. Germline assignment: CDR1 MNHEY and CDR2 SVGEGT. The CDR3 spans 16 residues. CDR3 loop: CASSPGLAGGTGELFF. CDR3 in DNA: TGTGCCAGCAGTCCCGGACTAGCGGGAGGTACCGGGGAGCTGTTTTTT.

The chain is built from TRBV9 and TRBJ1-2; TRBD1 matches at 8 bases. CDR1 and CDR2 from the germline V gene are SGDLS and YYNGEE. The V segment lost 3 bases and the J segment 5 bases; nucleotides outside the gene matches: 6. CDR3 length equals 14 residues. Here the CDR3 DNA reads TGTGCCAGCAGCGCCGGACAGGGAGGATATGGCTACACCTTC. Translated: CASSAGQGGYGYTF.

Only a few counts were recorded for this clone. The chain employs TRBV19 and TRBJ1-2, with 8 bases aligning to TRBD1. The CDR3 totals 13 residues. The germline CDR1 and CDR2 sequences are LNHDA and SQIVND (reference sequence). V dropped 6 bases and J dropped 6; count of bases not matched to a gene: 6. CDR3 nucleotides: TGTGCCAGTAGCCTTGGACAGGGCGATGGCTACACCTTC. As protein: CASSLGQGDGYTF.

This clone was seen a handful of times. This chain connects TRBV2 to TRBJ1-2, with 8 bases that match TRBD1. V was clipped by 4 bases and J by 3 bases; unmatched bases: 4. The CDR3 is made up of 14 amino acids. Looked up from germline, CDR1 is SNHLY and CDR2 is FYNNEI. CDR3: CASSAGQGHYGYTF. CDR3 coding DNA: TGTGCCAGCAGTGCTGGACAGGGCCACTATGGCTACACCTTC. Variable domain in full (rest from reference TRBV2 and TRBJ1-2): EPEVTQTPSHQVTQMGQEVILRCVPISNHLYFYWYRQILGQKVEFLVSFYNNEISEKSEIFDDQFSVERPDGSNFTLKIRSTKLEDSAMYFCASSAGQGHYGYTFGSGTRLTVV.

This clone was seen a handful of times. This sequence joins TRBV12-5 and TRBJ2-7; 12 bases match TRBD2. This CDR3 is built from 17 residues. Trimming removed 2 bases from V and 1 base from J; junction bases left unmatched: 6. Germline CDR1 LGHNT, CDR2 FRNRAP. The CDR3 region has the DNA TGTGCTAGTGGTTTGCCCCTAGGACTAGCGGGGTCCTACGAGCAGTACTTC. Translated: CASGLPLGLAGSYEQYF. The variable domain in full, with the rest retrieved from reference TRBV12-5 and TRBJ2-7, is DARVTQTPRHKVTEMGQEVTMRCQPILGHNTVFWYRQTMMQGLELLAYFRNRAPLDDSGMPKDRFSAEMPDATLATLKIQPSEPRDSAVYFCASGLPLGLAGSYEQYFGPGTRLTVT.

This chain connects TRBV6-5 to TRBJ1-3; unclear D gene. CDR1 is MNHEY, CDR2 SVGAGI, per germline. The CDR3 contains 13 residues. The ends were cut back, 5 bases at V and 0 bases at J, with 5 bases in the middle. CDR3 bases: TGTGCCAGCAGTCCTATCTCTGGAAACACCATATATTTT. Translated: CASSPISGNTIYF.